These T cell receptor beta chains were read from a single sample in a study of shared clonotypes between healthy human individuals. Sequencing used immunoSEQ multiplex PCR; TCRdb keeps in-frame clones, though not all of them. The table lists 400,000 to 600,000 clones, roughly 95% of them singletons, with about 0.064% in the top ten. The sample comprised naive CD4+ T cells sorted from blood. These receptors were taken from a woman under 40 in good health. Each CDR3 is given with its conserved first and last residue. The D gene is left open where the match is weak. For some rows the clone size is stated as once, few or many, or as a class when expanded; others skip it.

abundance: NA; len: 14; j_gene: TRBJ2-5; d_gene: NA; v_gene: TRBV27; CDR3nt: TGTGCCAGCAGTTTTTCCAGGGTGATGGAGACCCAGTACTTC; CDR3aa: CASSFSRVMETQYF
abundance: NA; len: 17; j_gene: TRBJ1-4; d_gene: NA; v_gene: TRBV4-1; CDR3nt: TGCGCCAGCAGCCAAGATGCGTACGGGAGCCGGGGTGAAAAACTGTTTTTT; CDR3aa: CASSQDAYGSRGEKLFF
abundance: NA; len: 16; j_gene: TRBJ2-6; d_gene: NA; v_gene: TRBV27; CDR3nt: TGTGCCAGCAGTGTGCGACAGGCAGGGGGGGCCAACGTCCTGACTTTC; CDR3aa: CASSVRQAGGANVLTF
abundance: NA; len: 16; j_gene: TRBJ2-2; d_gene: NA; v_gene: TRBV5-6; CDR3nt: TGTGCCAGCAGCCGCTTCACGGCGGGACCAACCGGGGAGCTGTTTTTT; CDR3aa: CASSRFTAGPTGELFF
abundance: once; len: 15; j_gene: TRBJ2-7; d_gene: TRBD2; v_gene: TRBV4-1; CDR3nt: TGCGCCAGCAGCCATCCGGGACTAGCGGGTGGGGAGCAGTACTTC; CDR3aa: CASSHPGLAGGEQYF
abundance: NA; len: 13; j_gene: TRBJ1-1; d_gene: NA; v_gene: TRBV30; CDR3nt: TGTGCCTGGAGCCAAGGGACGGGGACTGAAGCTTTCTTT; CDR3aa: CAWSQGTGTEAFF
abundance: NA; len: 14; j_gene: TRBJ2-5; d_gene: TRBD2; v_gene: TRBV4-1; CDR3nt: TGCGCCAGCAGCCAAATAGCGGGAGTGGAGACCCAGTACTTC; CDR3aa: CASSQIAGVETQYF
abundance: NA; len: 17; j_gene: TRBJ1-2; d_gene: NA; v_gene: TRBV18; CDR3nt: TGTGCCAGCTCACCTCCAGCGAGTACAGGGTACCTATATGGCTACACCTTC; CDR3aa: CASSPPASTGYLYGYTF
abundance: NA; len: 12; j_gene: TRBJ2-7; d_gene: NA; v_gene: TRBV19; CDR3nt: TGTGCCACTACCTCTCTGGGTGGAGAGCAGTACTTC; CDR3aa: CATTSLGGEQYF
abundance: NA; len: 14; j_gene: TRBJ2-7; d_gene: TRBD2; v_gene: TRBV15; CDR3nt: TGTGCCACCAGCATCTGGACTAGCGGGATCGAGCAGTACTTC; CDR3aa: CATSIWTSGIEQYF
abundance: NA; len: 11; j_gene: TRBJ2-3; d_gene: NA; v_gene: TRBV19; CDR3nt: TGTGCCAGTAGCTACACAGATACGCAGTATTTT; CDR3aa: CASSYTDTQYF
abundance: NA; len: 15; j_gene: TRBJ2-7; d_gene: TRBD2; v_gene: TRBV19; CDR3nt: TGTGCCAGTAGACTTTCGGGACTAGACGCCTACGAGCAGTACTTC; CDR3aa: CASRLSGLDAYEQYF
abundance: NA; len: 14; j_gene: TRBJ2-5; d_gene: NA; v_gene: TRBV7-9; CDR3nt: TGTGCCAGCAGCTTCTTAGCGCAGAAAGAGACCCAGTACTTC; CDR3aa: CASSFLAQKETQYF
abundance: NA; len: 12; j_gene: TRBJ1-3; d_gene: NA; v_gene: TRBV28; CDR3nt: TGTGCCAGTTCGGGGCCCCTCCGAGCCATATATTTT; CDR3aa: CASSGPLRAIYF
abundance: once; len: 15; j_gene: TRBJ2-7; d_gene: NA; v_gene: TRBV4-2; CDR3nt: TGTGCCAGCAGCCAAGGGCAGTGGGACGTTGACGAGCAGTACTTC; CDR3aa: CASSQGQWDVDEQYF
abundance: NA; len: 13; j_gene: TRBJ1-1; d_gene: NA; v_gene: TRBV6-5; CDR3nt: TGTGCCAGCAGTAAAACAACCAGCACTGAAGCTTTCTTT; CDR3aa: CASSKTTSTEAFF
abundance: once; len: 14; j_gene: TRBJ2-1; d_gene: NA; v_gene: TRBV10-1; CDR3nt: TGCGCCAGCAGCCCTAGTTCCTCCTACAATGAGCAGTTCTTC; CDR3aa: CASSPSSSYNEQFF
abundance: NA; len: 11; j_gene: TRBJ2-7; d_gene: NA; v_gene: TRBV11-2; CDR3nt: TGTGCCAGCAGCTCGGACCTGCGGCGGTACTTC; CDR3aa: CASSSDLRRYF
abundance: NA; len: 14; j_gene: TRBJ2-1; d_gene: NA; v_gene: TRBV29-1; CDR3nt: TGCAGCGTTCCTAGTAAATCCTCCTACAATGAGCAGTTCTTC; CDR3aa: CSVPSKSSYNEQFF
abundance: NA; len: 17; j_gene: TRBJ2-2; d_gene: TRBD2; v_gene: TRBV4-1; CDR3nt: TGCGCCAGCAGCCAAGAAGGGCTAGCGGTGAACACCGGGGAGCTGTTTTTT; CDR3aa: CASSQEGLAVNTGELFF
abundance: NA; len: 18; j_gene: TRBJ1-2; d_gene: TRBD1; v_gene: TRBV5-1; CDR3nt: TGCGCCAGCAGCTCTACCGGGACAGGGGCTCTAAGGCACTATGGCTACACCTTC; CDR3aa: CASSSTGTGALRHYGYTF
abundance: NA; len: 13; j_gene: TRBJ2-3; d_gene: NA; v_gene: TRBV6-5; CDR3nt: TGTGCCAGCACCAGGGGCGCAGGGGATACGCAGTATTTT; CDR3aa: CASTRGAGDTQYF
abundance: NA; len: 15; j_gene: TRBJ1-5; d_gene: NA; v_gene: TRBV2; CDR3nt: TGTGCCAGCAGCAAAGGGCAGGGTGGCAATCAGCCCCAGCATTTT; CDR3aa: CASSKGQGGNQPQHF
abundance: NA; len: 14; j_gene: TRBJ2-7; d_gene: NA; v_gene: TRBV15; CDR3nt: TGTGCCACCAGCAGCAATGGCGGACCCTACGAGCAGTACTTC; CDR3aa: CATSSNGGPYEQYF
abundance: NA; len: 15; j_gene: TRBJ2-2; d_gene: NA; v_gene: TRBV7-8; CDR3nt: TGTGCCAGCAGCGAGCGCAGGGAAGTAACCGGGGAGCTGTTTTTT; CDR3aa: CASSERREVTGELFF
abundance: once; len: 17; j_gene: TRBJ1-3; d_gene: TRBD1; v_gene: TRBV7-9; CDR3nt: TGTGCCAGCAGTAGACAGGGGGCATTAAGCTCTGGAAACACCATATATTTT; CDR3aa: CASSRQGALSSGNTIYF